Below are 19 T cell receptor beta chains sequenced from a single sample in a study of blood T cell repertoires in COVID-19 (dated by TCRdb to the early 2020s). Receptor amplification or capture employed the immunoSEQ multiplex PCR assay. Not all clones reach the TCRdb copy of this immuneACCESS table, which keeps in-frame sequences only. Checked studies attribute under half of the gap to unresolved V genes and leave the rest unexplained. This sample has approximately 210,000 clones in its table, and 86% of those were observed once. The biggest ten clones account for more than 0.7% of the sample. The specimen sequenced was peripheral blood. These receptors were collected from a woman in her 70s with acute or convalescent COVID-19.

The genes are TRBV7-6 and TRBJ1-1; the D gene is possibly TRBD1 (6 bases). V lost 6 bases and J 1 base, leaving 9 bases between the germline ends. Germline values: CDR1 SGHVS, CDR2 FNYEAQ. The length of the CDR3 is 13 residues. This CDR3 is CASSRDTNTEAFF. In DNA form, the CDR3 reads TGTGCCAGCAGTCGGGACACGAACACTGAAGCTTTCTTT.

This clone has a handful of counts. V usage is TRBV7-9 and J usage is TRBJ2-7, with 8 positions matching TRBD1. The germline CDR1 and CDR2 sequences are SEHNR and FQNEAQ (reference sequence). With V trimmed by 0 bases and J by 0 bases, 13 bases remained unmatched. The CDR3 is made up of 19 amino acids. For the CDR3, the DNA is TGTGCCAGCAGCTTAGCCCGACAGGGGTCCTCTACGAGCTCCTACGAGCAGTACTTC. Translated: CASSLARQGSSTSSYEQYF.

The V gene is TRBV5-1, the J gene TRBJ1-1; 9 bases match TRBD1. Losses at the gene ends were 4 bases for V and 6 bases for J; bases not matched to a gene: 4. CDR3 length: 13 residues. The V gene's germline CDR1 is SGHRS and CDR2 YFSETQ. The CDR3 coding sequence is TGCGCCAGCAGCCGGGACAGGGTCGCTGAAGCTTTCTTT. Protein: CASSRDRVAEAFF.

This clone was found once. The rearrangement links TRBV18 to TRBJ2-5; the match to TRBD1 covers 7 bases. Per germline, CDR1 KGHSH and CDR2 LQKENI. The V and J ends lost 3 bases and 1 base, in that order; junction bases with no gene match: 5. This CDR3 is 15 amino acids long. This CDR3 reads CASSPPGQFQETQYF. In DNA form, the CDR3 reads TGTGCCAGCTCACCCCCGGGACAGTTCCAAGAGACCCAGTACTTC. Full variable domain (remainder filled in from reference TRBV18 and TRBJ2-5): NAGVMQNPRHLVRRRGQEARLRCSPMKGHSHVYWYRQLPEEGLKFMVYLQKENIIDESGMPKERFSAEFPKEGPSILRIQQVVRGDSAAYFCASSPPGQFQETQYFGPGTRLLVL.

The V call is TRBV4-2, the J call TRBJ2-7, with D maybe TRBD1 (5 bases). Germline CDR1 and CDR2: LGHNA and YNFKEQ. Trimming left V 4 bases short and J 4 bases short, with 11 bases between. The CDR3 totals 13 residues. CDR3 nucleotide sequence: TGTGCCAGCAGCCCTCCGGACACGTACGAGCAGTACTTC. Translated, it gives CASSPPDTYEQYF.

In DNA form, the CDR3 reads TGTGCCAGCAGTGGACAGGGAAACAATCAGCCCCAGCATTTT. Its protein product is CASSGQGNNQPQHF. This sequence joins TRBV2 and TRBJ1-5, with TRBD1 matching 7 bases. Trimming removed 4 bases from V and 3 bases from J; junction bases left unmatched: 3. In germline, CDR1 is SNHLY, CDR2 FYNNEI. CDR3 length: 14 amino acids.

About this clone itself: At the DNA level, this CDR3 is encoded by other sequences in the same sample as well. The chain couples TRBV3-1 (or the pseudogene TRBV3-2) to TRBJ1-3, with D possibly matching TRBD1 (6 bases). Germline CDR1 and CDR2: LGHDT and YNNKEL (reference sequence). Trimming pared 2 bases from V and 1 base from J, leaving 6 bases between. This CDR3 has 14 residues. The CDR3 region is CASSQQGSGNTIYF. DNA for the CDR3: TGTGCCAGCAGCCAACAGGGGTCTGGAAACACCATATATTTT.

This chain links TRBV19 with TRBJ2-7; D not certain. CDR3 length equals 14 residues. Germline V gene sequence: CDR1 LNHDA, CDR2 SQIVND (reference sequence). Trimming pared 4 bases from V and 2 bases from J, leaving 12 bases between. CDR3 DNA sequence: TGTGCCAGTAGTAGAAAAACAGAAACCTACGAGCAGTACTTC. It is translated as CASSRKTETYEQYF.

This rearrangement joins TRBV7-9 to TRBJ2-1, with 12 nucleotides matching TRBD2. The length of the CDR3 is 17 residues. The V segment lost 5 bases and the J segment 5 bases; nucleotides outside the gene matches: 10. Germline V CDR1 and CDR2: SEHNR, FQNEAQ (reference sequence). The CDR3 sequence: CASSNPGASGGDNEQFF. The CDR3 DNA reads as TGTGCCAGCAGCAACCCCGGGGCTAGCGGGGGGGACAATGAGCAGTTCTTC.

The table lists this clone with a count of one. The chain is built from TRBV5-1 and TRBJ2-7, with D possibly TRBD1 on 6 matching bases. The germline V and J ends were trimmed by 4 bases and 2 bases, with 10 bases remaining between them. Germline-derived CDR1 and CDR2 are SGHRS and YFSETQ. The CDR3 runs to 13 residues. The CDR3 bases are TGCGCCAGCAGCAACGGACAGACCTACGAGCAGTACTTC. Translated, it gives CASSNGQTYEQYF. The full variable domain, rest sourced from reference TRBV5-1 and TRBJ2-7, is KAGVTQTPRYLIKTRGQQVTLSCSPISGHRSVSWYQQTPGQGLQFLFEYFSETQRNKGNFPGRFSGRQFSNSRSEMNVSTLELGDSALYLCASSNGQTYEQYFGPGTRLTVT.

The V and J genes are TRBV27 and TRBJ1-4; 10 nucleotides match TRBD1. This CDR3 has 15 residues. In germline, CDR1 is MNHEY, CDR2 SMNVEV (reference sequence). The junction had 7 bases not matched to a gene; V was cut back by 5 bases and J by 7 bases. The CDR3 DNA sequence: TGTGCCAGCAGTGTACGGACAGGGGGGGGTGAAAAACTGTTTTTT. Amino acid sequence: CASSVRTGGGEKLFF.

This chain connects TRBV5-1 to TRBJ2-2; 9 nucleotides match TRBD1. Trimming cost V 4 bases and J 0 bases; bases outside gene matches: 16. The germline V gene encodes CDR1 SGHRS and CDR2 YFSETQ. This CDR3 comprises 20 residues. In nucleotides, the CDR3 is TGCGCCAGCAGCAAGACCGGGACAGGGAAATTGGTCGCGAACACCGGGGAGCTGTTTTTT. This translates into CASSKTGTGKLVANTGELFF.

The chain links TRBV7-2 to TRBJ1-1, with a possible D match to TRBD1 (5 bases). The CDR3 extends over 17 amino acids. Germline V gene sequence: CDR1 SGHTA, CDR2 FQGNSA. V was trimmed by 3 bases and J by 1 base, leaving 18 bases between them. The CDR3 reads CASSFRQRTYPNTEAFF. Written as DNA, the CDR3 is TGTGCCAGCAGCTTTCGACAGCGCACCTACCCGAACACTGAAGCTTTCTTT.

The genes are TRBV19 and TRBJ1-5; D remains unclear. This CDR3 has 11 residues. Trimming left V 9 bases short and J 8 bases short, with 11 bases between. Germline assignment: CDR1 LNHDA and CDR2 SQIVND (reference sequence). The DNA for the CDR3 is TGTGCCAGCCCGCCATGCGAGCCCCAGCATTTT. Protein: CASPPCEPQHF.

The rearrangement uses TRBV6-2 or TRBV6-3 and TRBJ2-3; 8 bases agree with TRBD2. This CDR3 comprises 19 residues. The junction had 14 bases not matched to a gene; V was cut back by 0 bases and J by 3 bases. Germline CDR1 MNHEY, CDR2 SVGEGT. CDR3 sequence reads: CASSYSLAAQMGYTDTQYF. The CDR3 nucleotides read TGTGCCAGCAGTTACTCACTAGCGGCCCAAATGGGCTATACAGATACGCAGTATTTT.

The chain recombines TRBV2 with TRBJ2-1; 9 bases line up with TRBD1. The CDR3 is made up of 17 amino acids. Germline V gives CDR1 SNHLY, CDR2 FYNNEI. After removal of 2 bases from V and 2 bases from J, the junction contained 7 bases not matched to a gene. The CDR3 coding sequence is TGTGCCAGCAGTGAATTCCTTGGGACAGGGACCTACAATGAGCAGTTCTTC. The encoded protein is CASSEFLGTGTYNEQFF.

The CDR3 DNA sequence: TGTGCCAGCAGCGGAGGACAGGAGGTTTCTGGAAACACCATATATTTT. Its translation: CASSGGQEVSGNTIYF. V is TRBV21-1 and J is TRBJ1-3; the tabulated D call, TRBD1, remains unverified against the DNA. TRBV21-1 is flagged as a pseudogene. This CDR3 region has 16 residues.

V usage is TRBV28 and J usage is TRBJ1-1; D is perhaps TRBD1 (5 bases). This CDR3 has 13 residues. With 7 bases removed from V and 8 bases from J, the gap between germline ends came to 17 bases. Per the germline V gene, CDR1 is MDHEN and CDR2 is SYDVKM. CDR3 DNA: TGTGCCAGCAAATCGGGGACTAACCGCGAAGCTTTCTTT. Encoded protein: CASKSGTNREAFF.

The CDR3 reads CATRFITGSAKNTEAFF. The CDR3 coding sequence is TGTGCCACCCGTTTTATTACAGGGAGCGCGAAGAACACTGAAGCTTTCTTT. The chain is built from TRBV7-8 and TRBJ1-1, with a possible D match to TRBD1 (6 bases). Trimming removed 10 bases from V and 1 base from J, with 25 bases in between. Germline V CDR1 and CDR2: SGHVS, FQNEAQ. The CDR3 spans 17 residues.